This T cell receptor beta chain originates from a study of T-cell reconstitution after alpha-beta-depleted transplantation in children. This clonotype was recorded a few times. The CDR3 totals 16 residues. CDR1 is LGHNA, CDR2 YSLEER, per germline. Trimming shortened V by 1 base and J by 4 bases, and 11 bases separated the two germline ends. The TCRbeta library was prepared with unique molecular identifiers. TCRdb used MiXCR to reprocess the PCR reads, holding one entry per CDR3 protein. The data show approximately 490,000 distinct CDR3 sequences, around 13% seen once. The source is a human donor who donated a stem cell graft to a child with combined immunodeficiency. This chain connects TRBV4-3 to TRBJ1-6; perhaps TRBD1 as D (5 bases). The specimen was PBMCs from the stem cell graft donor, collected from the stem cell graft. CDR3 DNA sequence: TGCGCCAGCAGCCAAGGGACACTCCAGTATAATTCACCCCTCCACTTT. Translated: CASSQGTLQYNSPLHF.